This entry lists 16 T cell receptor beta chains sequenced from one sample in a study of T cell changes during pregnancy in multiple sclerosis. Some clones are missing from TCRdb's copy, which holds only in-frame ones; the method was immunoSEQ multiplex PCR. The table includes approximately 100,000 clones, 90% to 95% detected once. The sample in question was peripheral blood, obtained before pregnancy. These receptors all stem from a female donor with multiple sclerosis, enrolled in a pregnancy study.

The chain uses TRBV19 and TRBJ1-3; maybe TRBD1 (6 bases). V lost 6 bases and J 0 bases, leaving 15 bases between the germline ends. The CDR3 is made up of 16 amino acids. From germline, CDR1 is LNHDA and CDR2 SQIVND (reference sequence). CDR3 region: CASSSGQVISGNTIYF. The CDR3 bases are TGTGCCAGTAGCTCGGGACAAGTTATCTCTGGAAACACCATATATTTT. The whole variable domain, filled in from reference TRBV19 and TRBJ1-3, reads DGGITQSPKYLFRKEGQNVTLSCEQNLNHDAMYWYRQDPGQGLRLIYYSQIVNDFQKGDIAEGYSVSREKKESFPLTVTSAQKNPTAFYLCASSSGQVISGNTIYFGEGSWLTVV.

This clone was counted between two and nine times. This chain's CDR3 is CSANPDTNTEAFF. The CDR3 nucleotides are TGCAGCGCTAACCCGGACACGAACACTGAAGCTTTCTTT. The chain links TRBV29-1 to TRBJ1-1; the D gene is possibly TRBD1 (5 bases). V lost 7 bases, J lost 1 base, and 13 bases lay in between. Germline V CDR1 and CDR2: SQVTM, ANQGSEA. This CDR3 has 13 residues.

The chain recombines TRBV19 with TRBJ1-1; 9 nucleotides agree with TRBD1. There are 18 residues in the CDR3. Germline CDR1 and CDR2: LNHDA and SQIVND (reference sequence). Trimming removed 5 bases from V and 2 bases from J; junction bases left unmatched: 15. In DNA, the CDR3 is TGTGCCAGTAGTCCCAGGAGGGGACAGGGTCAATTCAACACTGAAGCTTTCTTT. It encodes CASSPRRGQGQFNTEAFF. The complete variable domain, with remaining parts taken from reference TRBV19 and TRBJ1-1, reads DGGITQSPKYLFRKEGQNVTLSCEQNLNHDAMYWYRQDPGQGLRLIYYSQIVNDFQKGDIAEGYSVSREKKESFPLTVTSAQKNPTAFYLCASSPRRGQGQFNTEAFFGQGTRLTVV.

The chain recombines TRBV6-5 with TRBJ2-1; D gene unclear. CDR3 length: 10 residues. Germline CDR1 is MNHEY and CDR2 is SVGAGI. V lost 5 bases, J lost 7 bases, and 3 bases lay in between. CDR3 DNA sequence: TGTGCCAGCAGTCCTAATGAGCAGTTCTTC. It encodes CASSPNEQFF.

This clone was picked up a small number of times. CDR3 sequence reads: CASSLNGDNEQYF. The CDR3 DNA reads TGTGCCAGCAGCTTAAACGGGGATAACGAGCAGTACTTC. The chain recombines TRBV7-6 with TRBJ2-7, with D possibly matching TRBD2 (5 bases). The CDR3 totals 13 residues. V dropped 2 bases and J dropped 5 bases, with 10 bases sitting between them. Germline V CDR1 and CDR2: SGHVS, FNYEAQ.

The rearrangement uses TRBV18 and TRBJ1-2, with D perhaps matching TRBD1 (5 bases). The length of the CDR3 is 12 residues. Trimming left V 4 bases short and J 2 bases short, with 5 bases between. CDR1 is KGHSH, CDR2 LQKENI, per germline. The CDR3 spells CASSQGNYGYTF. As DNA, the CDR3 is TGTGCCAGCTCACAGGGGAACTATGGCTACACCTTC. The whole variable domain, remainder taken from reference TRBV18 and TRBJ1-2, is NAGVMQNPRHLVRRRGQEARLRCSPMKGHSHVYWYRQLPEEGLKFMVYLQKENIIDESGMPKERFSAEFPKEGPSILRIQQVVRGDSAAYFCASSQGNYGYTFGSGTRLTVV.

V and J are TRBV14 and TRBJ1-2; TRBD1 might be the D (5 bases). This CDR3 is built from 16 residues. V was shortened by 3 bases and J by 2 bases, with 16 bases between the two germline ends. CDR1 is SGHDN and CDR2 is FVKESK in the germline V gene. CDR3 sequence reads: CASSQTETARNYGYTF. CDR3 nucleotide sequence: TGTGCCAGCAGCCAGACAGAGACAGCTAGGAACTATGGCTACACCTTC.

The chain has TRBV4-3 and TRBJ2-1, with 11 bases lining up with TRBD2. The CDR3 runs to 18 residues. Germline CDR1 and CDR2: LGHNA and YSLEER. J lost 4 bases, V lost 1 base, and 9 bases had no gene match. The CDR3 DNA is TGCGCCAGCAGCCAAGTCGGATACCGGACTAGCGGGTACAATGAGCAGTTCTTC. Its translation is CASSQVGYRTSGYNEQFF.

This clone was counted once. The rearrangement uses TRBV28 and TRBJ2-1; possible D gene TRBD2, 7 bases. The germline V gene has CDR1 MDHEN and CDR2 SYDVKM. V lost 5 bases and J lost 8, with 19 bases in between. This CDR3 comprises 15 residues. Here the CDR3 DNA reads TGTGCCAGCAGTAATCCGGGGGGCTGGCAGGATGAGCAGTTCTTC. Translated, it gives CASSNPGGWQDEQFF. Full variable domain (outside the CDR3, taken from reference TRBV28 and TRBJ2-1): DVKVTQSSRYLVKRTGEKVFLECVQDMDHENMFWYRQDPGLGLRLIYFSYDVKMKEKGDIPEGYSVSREKKERFSLILESASTNQTSMYLCASSNPGGWQDEQFFGPGTRLTVL.

The table lists this clone with a count of one. The chain couples TRBV18 to TRBJ1-1, with D possibly matching TRBD1 (5 bases). CDR1 KGHSH and CDR2 LQKENI come from the germline V gene. V was cut by 2 bases and J by 6 bases, with 16 bases left in between. The CDR3 sequence is 15 residues long. The CDR3 DNA follows: TGTGCCAGCTCACCATCCCCGGGGGTTAACGCTGAAGCTTTCTTT. Its translation is CASSPSPGVNAEAFF.

The chain uses TRBV6-1 and TRBJ1-2, with TRBD1 as a possible D gene (5 bases). The V end lost 10 bases, the J end lost 1 base, and 13 bases lay between the germline ends. The CDR3 has 13 residues. In germline, CDR1 is MNHNS, CDR2 SASEGT. CDR3 amino acids: CAISGPFNYGYTF. The CDR3 DNA is TGTGCCATCTCAGGGCCTTTTAACTATGGCTACACCTTC.

This chain links TRBV15 with TRBJ2-5; perhaps TRBD2 as D (6 bases). V lost 5 bases to trimming and J lost 2 bases, with 12 bases between them. The CDR3 runs to 14 residues. Looked up from germline, CDR1 is LNHNV and CDR2 is YYDKDF (reference sequence). DNA for the CDR3: TGTGCCACCAGCCGAAGTGGAGGGCAAGAGACCCAGTACTTC. It specifies CATSRSGGQETQYF.

This clone has a single count. The chain uses TRBV6-1 and TRBJ1-1; a possible D gene is TRBD1 (6 bases). Germline CDR1 MNHNS, CDR2 SASEGT. This CDR3 is 13 amino acids long. V was pared by 10 bases and J by 9 bases, with 21 bases between. This chain's CDR3 is CATTNRDGGQAFF. The CDR3, as DNA: TGTGCCACCACAAACAGGGACGGGGGGCAAGCTTTCTTT.

The chain has TRBV29-1 and TRBJ2-3; possible D gene TRBD1, 5 bases. This CDR3 is built from 11 residues. The germline V gene encodes CDR1 SQVTM and CDR2 ANQGSEA. V was trimmed by 6 bases and J by 3 bases, leaving 7 bases between them. The CDR3 DNA follows: TGCAGCGTAGACAGAACAGATACGCAGTATTTT. The encoded protein is CSVDRTDTQYF.

The rearrangement uses TRBV7-9 and TRBJ1-4; D remains ambiguous. Trimming removed 10 bases at V and 0 bases at J, with 9 bases between. The length of the CDR3 is 13 residues. In germline, CDR1 is SEHNR, CDR2 FQNEAQ (reference sequence). CDR3 sequence: CATTRATNEKLFF. CDR3 sequence (DNA): TGTGCCACGACTAGAGCAACTAATGAAAAACTGTTTTTT.

The chain combines TRBV5-5 with TRBJ2-2; TRBD2 matches 9 bases. V lost 4 bases and J lost 5; bases outside the gene matches: 18. The CDR3 has 19 residues. Germline loops: CDR1 SGHKS, CDR2 YYEKEE (reference sequence). CDR3 protein: CASSLHPPLASGVTGELFF. The CDR3 DNA reads TGTGCCAGCAGCCTCCATCCCCCGCTGGCTAGCGGGGTGACCGGGGAGCTGTTTTTT.